This entry features one T cell receptor beta chain sequence. A read error may produce the germline difference seen at one junction end. Only in-frame clones appear in the TCRdb table, and some are missing; sequencing was by immunoSEQ multiplex PCR. The sample holds about 1.5 million clones, roughly 95% seen once. The germline gives CDR1 SEHNR, CDR2 FQNEAQ (reference sequence). This CDR3 region has 13 residues. The sample belongs to a study of shared clonotypes between healthy human individuals. The sample was naive CD4+ T cells sorted from blood. The subset here: CD45RA+ positively selected. This chain joins TRBV7-9 and TRBJ2-7, with TRBD1 matching over 8 bases. The clonotype originates from a young man in good health. CDR3 residues: CASSTRLGGQAFF. CDR3 nucleotides: TGTGCCAGCAGCACGCGGCTTGGGGGACAGGCTTTCTTC. The entire variable domain, with the rest obtained from reference TRBV7-9 and TRBJ2-7, is as follows: DTGVSQNPRHKITKRGQNVTFRCDPISEHNRLYWYRQTLGQGPEFLTYFQNEAQLEKSRLLSDRFSAERPKGSFSTLEIQRTEQGDSAMYLCASSTRLGGQAFFGPGTRLTVT.